This TCR beta chain was obtained from a study of response to subunit inactivated influenza vaccine. TCRdb used MiXCR to reprocess the RT-PCR reads, holding one entry per CDR3 protein. The sample yields just under 550,000 distinct CDR3 sequences, 20% to 25% seen once. The CDR3 contains 13 residues. From germline, CDR1 is SGHVS and CDR2 FNYEAQ. The trim removed 6 bases at V and 10 bases at J, leaving 2 bases unmatched. The same specimen was also included in a second study, on T cells expressing NK-cell markers. That work contributes: cDNA encoding TCR beta was synthesized via 5'RACE template switching incorporating UMIs. HCMV seropositivity marked seven of the eight sequenced donors; one was seronegative. Sorting was limited to alpha-beta TCR-expressing T cells with an anti-gamma-delta TCR antibody in several experiments. Whether expanded NKG2C+ T cell clones were HCMV-specific remained unclear.

The TCR sequence derives from a man in his fifties who received an inactivated influenza vaccine. This material consisted of CD4+ T cells sorted from PBMCs, taken about 11 days after vaccination. The chain joins TRBV7-6 to TRBJ2-3, with 15 nucleotides matching TRBD2. CDR3: CASRGLAGGSQYF. The CDR3 coding sequence is TGTGCCAGCAGGGGACTAGCGGGGGGCTCGCAGTATTTT. The whole variable domain, remainder taken from reference TRBV7-6 and TRBJ2-3, is GAGVSQSPRYKVTKRGQDVALRCDPISGHVSLYWYRQALGQGPEFLTYFNYEAQQDKSGLPNDRFSAERPEGSISTLTIQRTEQRDSAMYRCASRGLAGGSQYFGPGTRLTVL.